This T cell receptor beta chain comes out of a study of blood T cell repertoires in COVID-19 (TCRdb year 2020). For the study in its entirety: Collaborator samples came from the United States, Italy and Spain and covered acute and convalescent phases of COVID-19. The material from the prospective study consisted of cDNA or gDNA derived from T cells, B-cell-depleted T cells, or PBMCs. Subjects who had been exposed to COVID-19, were actively infected with it, or had recovered from it provided the deeply sampled blood TCRbeta repertoires that made up the dataset. The repertoires were released in a freely available public database meant as a resource for research on the immune response to SARS-CoV-2. Samples came from the ongoing ImmuneRACE study (first 160 participants) plus 1,254 subjects from 6 global collaborators. Sample metadata almost always included a de-identified subject ID, COVID-19 status, age in years and sex. Where available, HLA class I and class II types were obtained from metadata supplied by the sample provider rather than from assay-based typing. What the research found in general, with its limitations: Clinical and demographic metadata were provided uncurated, with the amount varying by source and participant.

TCRbeta CDR3 regions were amplified from genomic DNA by means of the immunoSEQ Assay, a bias-controlled multiplex PCR. Regarding the original processing steps: The number of nucleated cells in each sample was estimated by amplification of reference gene primers within the assay. Sequence reads were collapsed and filtered to measure the absolute abundance of every unique TCRbeta CDR3 rearrangement. For each sample, productive Simpson clonality was calculated as the square root of Simpson's diversity index across productive rearrangements. Here the immuneACCESS table is served through TCRdb, limited to in-frame sequences with V and J called. Missing clones are a known gap in these copies; in checked studies unresolved V genes cover under half, and the rest lacks a known reason. V, J and clone size reflect that table, while D and trimming were determined from the DNA. In this sample the table shows tens of thousands of clones, around nine tenths of which occur a single time. The leading ten clones occupy approximately 7% of the sample.

This clone was found once. This receptor's antigen is unknown. Base-call qualities are not available, and no considerably larger clone is one nucleotide away. Sequences SGHNT (CDR1) and YYREEE (CDR2) are obtained from the germline V gene (reference sequence). The CDR3 numbers 14 residues from cysteine through phenylalanine. Just the 42-base CDR3 DNA is kept, in frame starting at base 1. V ends up 6 bases short and J 3 bases short, with an unmatched junction base count of 4. One collaborating source in Seattle enrolled patients during active infection and followed them longitudinally through the course of disease. Each collaborating institution followed its own protocols to collect whole blood in K2EDTA tubes. For TCRbeta analysis, collaborators shipped samples in one of three forms: frozen whole blood, isolated PBMCs, or DNA extracted from either of those sample types.

This TCR was sampled from a man aged 40-49 years with COVID-19, enrolled during active disease. The chain links TRBV5-4 with TRBJ2-5; 11 bases in between match TRBD2. The material sequenced was peripheral blood. The nucleotide sequence reads TGTGCCAGCAAGTCGGGACTAGCGGAAGAGACCCAGTACTTC. Its protein is CASKSGLAEETQYF.